These T cell receptor beta chains were read from a single sample in a study of Ad26.COV2.S vaccination and SARS-CoV-2 variants. Sequencing used immunoSEQ multiplex PCR; TCRdb keeps in-frame clones, though not all of them. The table includes around 500,000 clones, 80% to 90% detected once. Here the sequenced sample was peripheral blood, taken in a trial of Ad26.COV2.S vaccine versus placebo. These receptors originate from a person between 18 and 60 years old who received the Ad26.COV2.S COVID-19 vaccine or a placebo. Each CDR3 is given with its conserved first and last residue. The order of the fields is V gene, clone size, CDR3 protein. Rows give clone size only sometimes, using once, few, many, or a class for an expanded clone.

TRBV29-1,-,CSVEGQRTTNGYGYTF
TRBV19,-,CASRFRLERLNTEAFF
TRBV5-1,-,CASSPLVTQNTEAFF
TRBV13,-,CASSLGIRGGYGYTF
TRBV3-1/TRBV3-2,-,CASSQSGSGELFF
TRBV6-6,-,CASSRGLAGLSDTQYF
TRBV9,once,CASSVGGPTYNEQFF
TRBV5-4,-,CASTHSKLALDGTGELFF
TRBV28,-,CASSLLRGLPYEQYF
TRBV9,-,CASSVGQGNEKLFF
TRBV13,-,CASSLAGWLPGEQYF
TRBV27,-,CASSLLSAKETQYF
TRBV28,-,CASSPGGLDYGYTF
TRBV9,once,CASSVVGAGETQYF
TRBV19,-,CASSPVRANTEAFF
TRBV7-2,-,CASSHRESYGYTF